This TCR beta chain was identified during a study of blood T cell repertoires in COVID-19. Study-wide background: COVID-19 samples collected from the United States, Italy and Spain covered acute and convalescent phases. Sample material is recorded as cDNA or gDNA derived from T cells, B-cell-depleted T cells, or PBMCs.

In the original analysis: Amplified reference gene primers provided the basis for estimating nucleated cell counts. Sequenced by immunoSEQ multiplex PCR; TCRdb stores in-frame clones only, minus some. V, J and clone size are taken as reported in that table, and D and trimming were inferred from the DNA itself. Among 110,000 to 150,000 clones listed, around 86% were seen once. The CDR3 spans 14 residues. The ends lost 5 bases at V and 6 bases at J; junction bases unmatched: 5. CDR1 is MDHEN, CDR2 SYDVKM, per germline. The sample was peripheral blood. The rearrangement uses TRBV28 and TRBJ1-4; 8 nucleotides line up with TRBD1. This TCR derives from a human donor in a cohort sampled during active COVID-19. In DNA form, the CDR3 reads TGTGCCAGCAGTCCGACAGGGGCTGATGAAAAACTGTTTTTT. This encodes CASSPTGADEKLFF. The entire variable domain, with the rest obtained from reference TRBV28 and TRBJ1-4, is as follows: DVKVTQSSRYLVKRTGEKVFLECVQDMDHENMFWYRQDPGLGLRLIYFSYDVKMKEKGDIPEGYSVSREKKERFSLILESASTNQTSMYLCASSPTGADEKLFFGSGTQLSVL.